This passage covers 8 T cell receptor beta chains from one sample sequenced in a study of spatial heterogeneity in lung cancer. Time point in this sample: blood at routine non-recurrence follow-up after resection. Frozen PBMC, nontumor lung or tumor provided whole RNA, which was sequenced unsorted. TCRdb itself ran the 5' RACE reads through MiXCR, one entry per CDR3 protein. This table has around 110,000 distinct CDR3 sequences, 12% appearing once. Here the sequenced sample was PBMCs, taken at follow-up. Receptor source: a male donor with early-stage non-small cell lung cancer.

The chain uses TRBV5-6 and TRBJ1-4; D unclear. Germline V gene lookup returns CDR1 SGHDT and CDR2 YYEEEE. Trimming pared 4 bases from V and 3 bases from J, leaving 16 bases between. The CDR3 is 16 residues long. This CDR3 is CASSSQPGYANEKLFF. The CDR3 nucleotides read TGTGCCAGCAGCAGCCAGCCGGGATACGCTAATGAAAAACTGTTTTTT.

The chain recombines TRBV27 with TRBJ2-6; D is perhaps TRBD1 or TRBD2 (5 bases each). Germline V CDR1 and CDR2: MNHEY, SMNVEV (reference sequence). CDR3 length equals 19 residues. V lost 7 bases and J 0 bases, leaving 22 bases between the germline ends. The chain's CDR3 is CASTSYGQGVFSGANVLTF. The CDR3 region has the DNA TGTGCCAGCACCTCTTACGGGCAGGGAGTCTTCTCTGGGGCCAACGTCCTGACTTTC.

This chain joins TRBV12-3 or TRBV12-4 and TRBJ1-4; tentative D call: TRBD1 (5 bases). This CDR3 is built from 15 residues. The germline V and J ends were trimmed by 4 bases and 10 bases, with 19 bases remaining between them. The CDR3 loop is CASSSWDARVGKLFF. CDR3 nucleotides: TGTGCCAGCAGTTCCTGGGACGCAAGGGTTGGAAAACTGTTTTTT.

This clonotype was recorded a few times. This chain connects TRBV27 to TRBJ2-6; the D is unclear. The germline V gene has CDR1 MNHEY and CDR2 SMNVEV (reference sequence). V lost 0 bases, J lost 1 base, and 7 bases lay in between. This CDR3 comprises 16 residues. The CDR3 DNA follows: TGTGCCAGCAGTTTATCACCCCTATCTGGGGCCAACGTCCTGACTTTC. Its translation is CASSLSPLSGANVLTF.

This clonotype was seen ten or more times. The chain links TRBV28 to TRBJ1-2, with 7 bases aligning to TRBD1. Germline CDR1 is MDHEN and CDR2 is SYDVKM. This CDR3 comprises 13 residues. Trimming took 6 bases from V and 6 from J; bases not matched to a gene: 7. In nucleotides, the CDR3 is TGTGCCAGCAGGACCTCCGGACAGGATGGCTACACCTTC. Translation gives CASRTSGQDGYTF.

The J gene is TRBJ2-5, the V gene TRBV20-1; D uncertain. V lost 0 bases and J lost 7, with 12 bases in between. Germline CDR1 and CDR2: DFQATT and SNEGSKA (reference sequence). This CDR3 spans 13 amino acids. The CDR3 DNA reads TGCAGTGCTAGAGATTCGCAGTTGGGGACCCAGTACTTC. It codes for CSARDSQLGTQYF.

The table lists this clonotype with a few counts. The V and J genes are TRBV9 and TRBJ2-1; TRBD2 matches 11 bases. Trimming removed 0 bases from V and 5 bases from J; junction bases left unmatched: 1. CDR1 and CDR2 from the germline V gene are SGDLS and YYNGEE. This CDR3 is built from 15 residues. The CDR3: CASSVASGGNNEQFF. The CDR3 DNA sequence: TGTGCCAGCAGCGTAGCTAGCGGGGGGAACAATGAGCAGTTCTTC.

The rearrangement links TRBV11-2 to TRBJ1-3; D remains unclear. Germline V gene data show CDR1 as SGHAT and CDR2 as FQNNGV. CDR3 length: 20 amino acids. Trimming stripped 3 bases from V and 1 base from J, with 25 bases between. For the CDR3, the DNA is TGTGCCAGCAGCTTTGCATGGTACAGACCCCGGATCCCTTCTGGAAACACCATATATTTT. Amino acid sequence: CASSFAWYRPRIPSGNTIYF.